The clone carrying this TCR beta chain was found a few times. Its antigen is not identified. The CDR3 loop spans 13 amino acids. V was cut by 2 bases and J by 7 bases, with 11 bases left in between. Looked up from germline, CDR1 is MDHEN and CDR2 is SYDVKM. Template material for amplifying TCR beta CDR3 regions consisted of RNA transcripts. HTBI primers drove first-round RT-PCR of the TCR CDR3. TCRdb itself ran the multiplex PCR reads through MiXCR, one entry per CDR3 protein. The table lists about 640,000 distinct CDR3 sequences, more than 20% of them singletons. The sample belongs to a study of T cells in Graves' hyperthyroidism and ophthalmopathy. Notes on the study in general: In blood, most of the thyroid clonotypes expanded above 0.001 were also present.

The sequence was obtained from a man aged 30 to 39 with Graves' ophthalmopathy. The genes are TRBV28 and TRBJ1-2; D remains unclear. Sequencing input: blood. The CDR3 loop reads CASSLTPRTGYTF. CDR3 nucleotide sequence: TGTGCCAGCAGTTTAACCCCAAGAACTGGCTACACCTTC.